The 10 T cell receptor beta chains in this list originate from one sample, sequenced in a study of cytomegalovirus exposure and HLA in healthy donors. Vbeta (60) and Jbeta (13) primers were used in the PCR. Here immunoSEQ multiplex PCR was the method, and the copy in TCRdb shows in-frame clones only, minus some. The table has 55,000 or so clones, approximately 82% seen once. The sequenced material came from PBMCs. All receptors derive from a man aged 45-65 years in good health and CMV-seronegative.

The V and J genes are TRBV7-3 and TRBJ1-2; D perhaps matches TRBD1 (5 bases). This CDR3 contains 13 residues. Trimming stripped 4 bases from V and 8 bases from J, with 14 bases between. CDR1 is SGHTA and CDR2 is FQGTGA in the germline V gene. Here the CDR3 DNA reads TGTGCCAGCAGCTCCCGGGGGGGGAGCGGCTACACCTTC. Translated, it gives CASSSRGGSGYTF.

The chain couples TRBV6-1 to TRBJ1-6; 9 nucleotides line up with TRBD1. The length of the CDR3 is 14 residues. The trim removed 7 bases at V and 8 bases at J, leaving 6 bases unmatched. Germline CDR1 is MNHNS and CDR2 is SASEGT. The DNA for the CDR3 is TGTGCCAGCACTACCCGGGACAGGGATTCACCCCTCCACTTT. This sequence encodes CASTTRDRDSPLHF.

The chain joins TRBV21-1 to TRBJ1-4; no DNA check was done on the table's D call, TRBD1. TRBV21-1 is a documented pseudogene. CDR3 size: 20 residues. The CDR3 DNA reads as TGTGCCAGCAGCAAAGGGCCCGGGACAGGGTCACCCCTCACTAATGAAAAACTGTTTTTT. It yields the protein CASSKGPGTGSPLTNEKLFF.

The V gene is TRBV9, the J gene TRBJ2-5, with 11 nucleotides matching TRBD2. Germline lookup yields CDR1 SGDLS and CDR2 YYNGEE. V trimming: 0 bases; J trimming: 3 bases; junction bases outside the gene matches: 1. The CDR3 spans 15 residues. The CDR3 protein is CASSVDSGGEETQYF. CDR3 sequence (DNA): TGTGCCAGCAGCGTAGATAGCGGGGGGGAAGAGACCCAGTACTTC. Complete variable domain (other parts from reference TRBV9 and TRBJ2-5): DSGVTQTPKHLITATGQRVTLRCSPRSGDLSVYWYQQSLDQGLQFLIQYYNGEERAKGNILERFSAQQFPDLHSELNLSSLELGDSALYFCASSVDSGGEETQYFGPGTRLLVL.

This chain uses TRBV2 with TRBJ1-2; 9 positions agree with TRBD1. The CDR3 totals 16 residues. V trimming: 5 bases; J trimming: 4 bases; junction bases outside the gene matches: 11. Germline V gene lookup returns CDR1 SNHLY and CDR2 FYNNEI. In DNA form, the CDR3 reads TGTGCCAGCAGTCCCCAACAGGGGGCAGTTATCTATGGCTACACCTTC. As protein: CASSPQQGAVIYGYTF.

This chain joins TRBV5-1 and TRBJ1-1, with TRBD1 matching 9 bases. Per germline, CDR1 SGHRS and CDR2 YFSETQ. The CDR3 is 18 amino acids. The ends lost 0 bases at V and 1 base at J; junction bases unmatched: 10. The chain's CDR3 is CASSLAAQGTGRNTEAFF. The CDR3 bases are TGCGCCAGCAGCTTGGCTGCCCAGGGGACAGGGCGGAACACTGAAGCTTTCTTT.

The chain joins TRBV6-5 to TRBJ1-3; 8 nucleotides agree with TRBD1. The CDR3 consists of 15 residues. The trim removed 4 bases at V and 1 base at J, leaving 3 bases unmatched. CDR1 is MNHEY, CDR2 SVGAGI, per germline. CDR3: CASSSGGASGNTIYF. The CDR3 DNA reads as TGTGCCAGCAGTTCAGGGGGCGCTTCTGGAAACACCATATATTTT.

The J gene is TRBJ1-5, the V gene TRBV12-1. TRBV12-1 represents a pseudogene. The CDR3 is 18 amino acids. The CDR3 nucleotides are TGTGCCAGCAGCCTTTGCCGGGGTGAGGGTGGGCGCAATCAGCCCCAGCATTTT. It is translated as CASSLCRGEGGRNQPQHF.

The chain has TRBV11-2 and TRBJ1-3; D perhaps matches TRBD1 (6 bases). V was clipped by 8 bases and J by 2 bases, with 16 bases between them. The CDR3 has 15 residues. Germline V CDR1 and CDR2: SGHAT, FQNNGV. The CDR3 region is CASDPSGGPGNTIYF. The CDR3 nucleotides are TGTGCCAGCGACCCCTCGGGGGGGCCTGGAAACACCATATATTTT.

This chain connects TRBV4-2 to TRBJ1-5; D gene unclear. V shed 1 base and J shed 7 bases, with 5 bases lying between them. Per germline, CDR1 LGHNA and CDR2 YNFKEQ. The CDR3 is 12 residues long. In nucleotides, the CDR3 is TGTGCCAGCAGCCAAGTCGGGCAGCCCCAGCATTTT. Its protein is CASSQVGQPQHF.